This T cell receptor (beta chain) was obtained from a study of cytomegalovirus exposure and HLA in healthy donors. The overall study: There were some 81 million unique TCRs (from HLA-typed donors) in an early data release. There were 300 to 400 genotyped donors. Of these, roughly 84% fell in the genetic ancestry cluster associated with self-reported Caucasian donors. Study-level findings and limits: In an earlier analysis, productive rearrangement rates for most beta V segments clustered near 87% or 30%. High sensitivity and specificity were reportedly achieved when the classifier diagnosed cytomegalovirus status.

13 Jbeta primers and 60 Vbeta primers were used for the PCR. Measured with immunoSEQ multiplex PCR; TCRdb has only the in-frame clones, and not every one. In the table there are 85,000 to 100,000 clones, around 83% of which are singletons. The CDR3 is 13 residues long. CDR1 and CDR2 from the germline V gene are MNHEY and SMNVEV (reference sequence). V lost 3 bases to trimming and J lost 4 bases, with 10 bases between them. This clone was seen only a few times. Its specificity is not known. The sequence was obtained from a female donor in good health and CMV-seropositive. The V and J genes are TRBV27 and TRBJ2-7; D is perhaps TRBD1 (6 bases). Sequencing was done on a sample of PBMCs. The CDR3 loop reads CASSLGQIYEQYF. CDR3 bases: TGTGCCAGCAGTTTGGGACAAATATACGAGCAGTACTTC.